The 30 T cell receptor beta chains below all came from one sample that was sequenced in a study of T cells in Graves' hyperthyroidism and ophthalmopathy. The CDR3 regions of TCR beta were amplified from RNA transcripts. HTBI primers drove first-round RT-PCR of the TCR CDR3. TCRdb processed the multiplex PCR reads anew with MiXCR; each CDR3 protein has one entry. In the table there are 240,000 or so distinct CDR3 sequences, 16% of which are singletons. Sequences were obtained from blood. Every receptor here comes from a woman aged 18-29 years with Graves' ophthalmopathy.

At least ten counts were recorded for this clonotype. J is TRBJ2-2 and V is TRBV19; D gene uncertain. V lost 10 bases to trimming and J lost 5 bases, with 17 bases between them. This CDR3 has 14 residues. Germline V gene sequence: CDR1 LNHDA, CDR2 SQIVND (reference sequence). Here the CDR3 reads CATSSGSRTGELFF. The CDR3 nucleotides are TGTGCCACCTCCTCCGGCAGTCGAACCGGGGAGCTGTTTTTT.

This clonotype was counted ten times or more. The chain recombines TRBV7-2 with TRBJ2-3; TRBD2 matches 10 bases. This CDR3 has 15 residues. Unmatched junction bases numbered 2, after V lost 3 bases and J lost 2 bases. The germline CDR1 and CDR2 sequences are SGHTA and FQGNSA. The chain's CDR3 is CASSFTSGATDTQYF. In nucleotides, the CDR3 is TGTGCCAGCAGCTTTACTAGCGGGGCCACAGATACGCAGTATTTT.

This clonotype was recorded many times. This chain connects TRBV7-6 to TRBJ1-2, with 9 bases identical to TRBD1. Germline values: CDR1 SGHVS, CDR2 FNYEAQ. The CDR3 runs to 15 residues. The V gene end was trimmed by 6 bases and the J gene end by 4 bases; junction bases not matched to a gene: 9. The CDR3 nucleotides are TGTGCCAGCAGTACCGGGACAGGGCTTTCCTATGGCTACACCTTC. Protein product: CASSTGTGLSYGYTF.

In this sample, this clonotype turned up many times. The chain couples TRBV6-1 to TRBJ1-1; D unresolved. CDR3 length equals 11 residues. The V end lost 8 bases, the J end lost 1 base, and 5 bases lay between the germline ends. Germline values: CDR1 MNHNS, CDR2 SASEGT. CDR3: CASVGNTEAFF. The CDR3 coding sequence is TGTGCCAGCGTCGGGAACACTGAAGCTTTCTTT.

This clonotype is a singleton in its sample. Being one base from a much bigger clone, this may be a read error. The chain uses TRBV9 and TRBJ2-5; tentatively, D is TRBD2 (6 bases). The CDR3 is made up of 14 amino acids. Germline V gene sequence: CDR1 SGDLS, CDR2 YYNGEE. CDR3 protein: CASGVGRDWETQYF. The CDR3 DNA sequence: TGTGCCAGCGGCGTAGGAAGGGACTGGGAGACCCAGTACTTC.

The V call is TRBV25-1, the J call TRBJ2-1; D remains unclear. The CDR3 sequence is 14 residues long. The V gene lost 6 bases and the J gene lost 1 base, with 10 bases spanning the gap. From germline, CDR1 is MGHDK and CDR2 SYGVNS. CDR3 region: CASRSPLSYNEQFF. The CDR3 DNA reads as TGTGCCAGCAGGTCCCCTCTTTCCTACAATGAGCAGTTCTTC.

The chain links TRBV19 to TRBJ1-2; no definite D call. The germline V gene encodes CDR1 LNHDA and CDR2 SQIVND (reference sequence). V lost 6 bases and J lost 7, with 6 bases in between. The CDR3 is 10 amino acids. CDR3 in DNA: TGTGCCAGTAGAAGAGGTGGCTACACCTTC. Protein sequence: CASRRGGYTF.

The sample holds many counts of this clonotype. The V gene is TRBV11-2, the J gene TRBJ2-5, with 8 bases lining up with TRBD1. This CDR3 has 17 residues. Germline V gives CDR1 SGHAT, CDR2 FQNNGV. Trimming took 5 bases from V and 3 from J; bases not matched to a gene: 14. Written as DNA, the CDR3 is TGTGCCAGCAGCACCTTAATACGACAGGGGCGAAAAGAGACCCAGTACTTC. Its protein is CASSTLIRQGRKETQYF.

This clonotype was found many times. The V call is TRBV11-3, the J call TRBJ2-1; 14 positions agree with TRBD2. J lost 6 bases, V lost 3 bases, and 4 bases had no gene match. This CDR3 spans 16 amino acids. The germline CDR1 and CDR2 sequences are SGHNT and YENEEA. CDR3 DNA: TGTGCCAGCAGCTTCGGGACTAGCGGGGGTGGCAATGAGCAGTTCTTC. It is translated as CASSFGTSGGGNEQFF.

This clonotype appeared many times. The rearrangement uses TRBV2 and TRBJ1-1; 8 bases fit TRBD1. CDR3 length: 13 residues. Germline V CDR1 and CDR2: SNHLY, FYNNEI. V lost 6 bases to trimming and J lost 10 bases; unmatched junction nucleotides: 10. The CDR3 spells CASRRDRGIGAFF. DNA of the CDR3: TGTGCCAGCAGACGAGACAGGGGTATTGGAGCTTTCTTT.

The chain has TRBV7-9 and TRBJ2-3, with D unresolved. Trimming removed 4 bases at V and 4 bases at J, with 6 bases between. Germline CDR1 SEHNR, CDR2 FQNEAQ (reference sequence). CDR3 length equals 12 residues. CDR3 amino acids: CASSSYPDTQYF. CDR3 in DNA: TGTGCCAGCAGCTCCTATCCAGATACGCAGTATTTT.

This clonotype was observed at least ten times. The genes are TRBV6-2 or TRBV6-3 and TRBJ2-3, with 8 bases aligning to TRBD1. Germline lookup yields CDR1 MNHEY and CDR2 SVGEGT. The CDR3 runs 15 residues. The V segment lost 6 bases and the J segment 4 bases; nucleotides outside the gene matches: 9. This CDR3 reads CASSPRQGWADTQYF. CDR3 nucleotide sequence: TGTGCCAGCAGCCCTAGACAGGGGTGGGCAGATACGCAGTATTTT.

This clonotype was seen many times. The chain carries TRBV14 and TRBJ2-7, with D unresolved. Trimming left V 0 bases short and J 2 bases short, with 11 bases between. The CDR3 runs 15 residues. The germline gives CDR1 SGHDN, CDR2 FVKESK. CDR3 sequence reads: CASSQDSGPPYEQYF. In nucleotides, the CDR3 is TGTGCCAGCAGCCAAGATTCGGGTCCCCCCTACGAGCAGTACTTC.

This clonotype was recorded at least ten times. The chain employs TRBV20-1 and TRBJ1-1, with a possible D match to TRBD1 (6 bases). The germline V gene has CDR1 DFQATT and CDR2 SNEGSKA (reference sequence). The CDR3 runs to 14 residues. Trimming shortened V by 6 bases and J by 0 bases, and 14 bases separated the two germline ends. As DNA, the CDR3 is TGCAGTGCCGACAGCGGGGGCCTGAACACTGAAGCTTTCTTT. This sequence encodes CSADSGGLNTEAFF.

This clonotype was counted at least ten times. V usage is TRBV18 and J usage is TRBJ1-1; D is undetermined. Trimming shortened V by 2 bases and J by 5 bases, and 9 bases separated the two germline ends. The CDR3 is 13 residues long. Looked up from germline, CDR1 is KGHSH and CDR2 is LQKENI. The CDR3 here is CASSPGPGTEAFF. DNA of the CDR3: TGTGCCAGCTCACCAGGTCCGGGGACTGAAGCTTTCTTT. Looking up the rest from reference TRBV18 and TRBJ1-1 gives the full variable domain: NAGVMQNPRHLVRRRGQEARLRCSPMKGHSHVYWYRQLPEEGLKFMVYLQKENIIDESGMPKERFSAEFPKEGPSILRIQQVVRGDSAAYFCASSPGPGTEAFFGQGTRLTVV.

This clonotype was recorded many times. The CDR3: CASSFGGGNTIYF. CDR3 nucleotides: TGTGCCAGCAGTTTTGGAGGGGGAAACACCATATATTTT. The chain couples TRBV12-3 or TRBV12-4 to TRBJ1-3; D is unclear. The CDR3 has 13 residues. V dropped 3 bases and J dropped 4 bases, with 7 bases sitting between them.

In this sample, this clonotype turned up many times. The V gene is TRBV13, the J gene TRBJ1-6, with TRBD1 as a possible D gene (6 bases). The CDR3 extends over 16 amino acids. The V gene lost 0 bases and the J gene lost 6 bases, with 12 bases spanning the gap. The germline gives CDR1 PRHDT, CDR2 FYEKMQ (reference sequence). CDR3 protein: CASSLGRGPGNSPLHF. In DNA form, the CDR3 reads TGTGCCAGCAGCTTAGGCCGGGGGCCCGGTAATTCACCCCTCCACTTT.

The gene calls are TRBV7-9 and TRBJ1-4; 7 bases are a match to TRBD1. The germline V gene encodes CDR1 SEHNR and CDR2 FQNEAQ (reference sequence). This CDR3 region has 14 residues. Germline trimming cut 4 bases from V and 4 bases from J; bases unmatched to any gene: 3. This CDR3 is CASSSDRYNEKLFF. Written as DNA, the CDR3 is TGTGCCAGCAGCTCGGACAGGTATAATGAAAAACTGTTTTTT.

This clonotype was counted many times. The chain links TRBV28 to TRBJ1-1, with D possibly TRBD1 on 6 matching bases. V lost 8 bases, J lost 3 bases, and 13 bases lay in between. Germline loops: CDR1 MDHEN, CDR2 SYDVKM. The CDR3 spans 13 residues. CDR3 loop: CASRGGGDTEAFF. The CDR3, as DNA: TGTGCCAGCCGCGGAGGGGGAGACACTGAAGCTTTCTTT.

This clonotype was seen ten or more times. The rearrangement links TRBV20-1 to TRBJ2-2; D is unclear. The CDR3 covers 14 residues. V gave up 3 bases and J gave up 0 bases, with 8 bases separating them. Germline assignment: CDR1 DFQATT and CDR2 SNEGSKA (reference sequence). The CDR3 loop is CSARDRSNTGELFF. CDR3 DNA: TGCAGTGCTAGGGATAGGTCGAACACCGGGGAGCTGTTTTTT.

This clonotype was seen repeatedly, ten times or more. The V and J genes are TRBV6-1 and TRBJ2-1; D is uncertain. The CDR3 covers 11 residues. The V end was cut by 11 bases, the J end by 3 bases, with 8 bases between. Germline V gene sequence: CDR1 MNHNS, CDR2 SASEGT. CDR3 sequence reads: CACRGYNEQFF. The CDR3 DNA is TGTGCCTGTCGTGGCTACAATGAGCAGTTCTTC.

A word on this clonotype: A much larger clone is a single base away; this may be a read error. The chain is built from TRBV24-1 and TRBJ2-7, with 9 bases matching TRBD1. Germline CDR1 reads KGHDR; CDR2 reads SFDVKD. With V trimmed by 7 bases and J by 8 bases, 8 bases remained unmatched. This CDR3 spans 13 amino acids. The CDR3 region has the DNA TGTGCCACCAGGCCAGGGACAGGGCACAAGCAGTACTTC. Translated: CATRPGTGHKQYF.

In its sample, this clonotype was seen many times. V gene TRBV7-2 combines with J gene TRBJ2-3; tentatively, D is TRBD1 or TRBD2 (5 bases each). Germline CDR1 reads SGHTA; CDR2 reads FQGNSA. The CDR3 totals 13 residues. Trimming shortened V by 6 bases and J by 5 bases, and 12 bases separated the two germline ends. The CDR3, as DNA: TGTGCCAGCAGTCTCCGGGGCGAAGATACGCAGTATTTT. Protein product: CASSLRGEDTQYF.

Ten or more counts support this clonotype. J is TRBJ2-3 and V is TRBV4-2, with a weak D call TRBD2 (6 bases). The CDR3 runs to 16 residues. V was cut by 0 bases and J by 1 base, with 11 bases left in between. Germline-derived CDR1 and CDR2 are LGHNA and YNFKEQ. In DNA form, the CDR3 reads TGTGCCAGCAGCCAAGATTGGGGCGGGGGCACAGATACGCAGTATTTT. Its protein product is CASSQDWGGGTDTQYF.

This clonotype was counted ten times or more. The chain uses TRBV6-1 and TRBJ1-5, with 9 bases lining up with TRBD1. The germline V gene has CDR1 MNHNS and CDR2 SASEGT. The CDR3 totals 14 residues. J gave up 12 bases and V 3 bases, and 9 bases lay outside the gene matches. CDR3 loop: CASSDGGQGKRQHF. In DNA, the CDR3 is TGTGCCAGCAGTGATGGGGGACAGGGTAAGCGCCAGCATTTT.

The sample holds many counts of this clonotype. The V gene is TRBV12-3 or TRBV12-4, the J gene TRBJ1-5; no clear D. The CDR3 is 12 amino acids. V lost 8 bases and J 4 bases, leaving 9 bases between the germline ends. As DNA, the CDR3 is TGTGCCAGCGGGTCCCTAAATCAGCCCCAGCATTTT. This gives the protein CASGSLNQPQHF.

This clonotype was seen ten or more times. The genes are TRBV6-1 and TRBJ1-1; TRBD1 is a possible D gene (6 bases). There are 16 residues in the CDR3. Trimming stripped 2 bases from V and 5 bases from J, with 18 bases between. Looked up from germline, CDR1 is MNHNS and CDR2 is SASEGT. Here the CDR3 DNA reads TGTGCCAGCAGTGAACCCGAATGGGGGGGCGATACTGAAGCTTTCTTT. It encodes CASSEPEWGGDTEAFF.

In its sample, this clonotype was seen many times. A junction boundary mismatches the germline segment, possibly from a read error. This rearrangement joins TRBV7-7 to TRBJ2-3; 10 bases are a match to TRBD2. CDR1 is SSHAT and CDR2 is FNYEAQ in the germline V gene (reference sequence). CDR3 length equals 16 residues. CDR3 sequence: CASSALAGVGTDTQYF. The CDR3 DNA sequence: TGTGCTAGCAGCGCCCTAGCGGGGGTTGGCACAGATACGCAGTATTTT.

The table lists this clonotype with many counts. V gene TRBV28 combines with J gene TRBJ2-2, with D possibly TRBD2 on 7 matching bases. The CDR3 is made up of 16 amino acids. The ends were cut back, 5 bases at V and 4 bases at J, with 17 bases in the middle. Germline values: CDR1 MDHEN, CDR2 SYDVKM. CDR3 region: CASSPGGRAGTGELFF. The CDR3 nucleotides are TGTGCCAGCAGTCCGGGGGGCAGGGCGGGCACCGGGGAGCTGTTTTTT.

This clonotype was seen many times. The chain couples TRBV30 to TRBJ1-1; D is unclear. Germline V gene lookup returns CDR1 GTSNPN and CDR2 SVGIG (reference sequence). The CDR3 totals 14 residues. Trimming removed 0 bases at V and 0 bases at J, with 8 bases between. CDR3 in amino acids: CAWSVTQMNTEAFF. The CDR3, as DNA: TGTGCCTGGAGTGTTACACAGATGAACACTGAAGCTTTCTTT. Full variable domain (remainder filled in from reference TRBV30 and TRBJ1-1): SQTIHQWPATLVQPVGSPLSLECTVEGTSNPNLYWYRQAAGRGLQLLFYSVGIGQISSEVPQNLSASRPQDRQFILSSKKLLLSDSGFYLCAWSVTQMNTEAFFGQGTRLTVV.